These 27 T cell receptor beta chains came from one sample sequenced in a study of T cell clusters in autoimmune cytopenias. Multiplex touch-down PCR amplified TRB using TRB-A and TRB-B pools in one tube. TCRdb re-called the multiplex PCR reads, yielding one record per CDR3 amino acid sequence without DNA. In total, the table holds 600 or so distinct CDR3 sequences. TRB was amplified from about 250 ng of peripheral blood genomic DNA per sample. The sample was also linked to a second study, of T cell repertoires in aging, cancer and after chemotherapy.

The source material was peripheral blood. Every receptor here comes from a human donor with chronic lymphocytic leukemia.

This chain joins TRBV6-5 and TRBJ2-6; TCRdb selects TRBD1, and the lack of DNA leaves this call unchecked. CDR3 length: 20 amino acids. The germline V gene encodes CDR1 MNHEY and CDR2 SVGAGI. This CDR3 reads CASSYSPGQGALAGANVLTF.

This clonotype is called large (0.1 to 1%) based on its frequency. The CDR3 sequence is CASSPGDRVYTF. V usage is TRBV5-5 and J usage is TRBJ1-2; the TCRdb D gene call, TRBD1, has no DNA to confirm it. Per germline, CDR1 SGHKS and CDR2 YYEKEE (reference sequence). This CDR3 is 12 amino acids long. Full variable domain (outside the CDR3, taken from reference TRBV5-5 and TRBJ1-2): DAGVTQSPTHLIKTRGQQVTLRCSPISGHKSVSWYQQVLGQGPQFIFQYYEKEERGRGNFPDRFSARQFPNYSSELNVNALLLGDSALYLCASSPGDRVYTFGSGTRLTVV.

This clonotype is large (0.1 to 1%) by frequency. The V gene is TRBV15, the J gene TRBJ1-4. There are 12 residues in the CDR3. Germline V gives CDR1 LNHNV, CDR2 YYDKDF (reference sequence). The CDR3 loop reads CATSPSWGSLFF.

The gene calls are TRBV6-2 or TRBV6-3 and TRBJ2-1; TCRdb calls TRBD2, which cannot be checked without DNA. The CDR3 length is 16 residues. Germline V gives CDR1 MNHEY, CDR2 SVGEGT. The CDR3 is CASTARTSGGYNEQFF.

Measured by frequency, this clonotype is large. V and J are TRBV7-9 and TRBJ1-2. The CDR3 length is 16 residues. The germline V gene has CDR1 SEHNR and CDR2 FQNEAQ (reference sequence). The CDR3 reads CASSLAGVGSNYGYTF.

The chain links TRBV11-2 to TRBJ2-2; TCRdb's D call of TRBD2 is untestable without DNA. The CDR3 contains 14 residues. Germline V lookup: CDR1 SGHAT, CDR2 FQNNGV. The CDR3 is CASSSRLAAGELFF.

By frequency, this clonotype is large. The CDR3: CASSQGSQETQYF. The chain carries TRBV18 and TRBJ2-5. The CDR3 extends over 13 amino acids. Germline V gene sequence: CDR1 KGHSH, CDR2 LQKENI.

Frequency places this clonotype as large (0.1 to 1%). The chain has TRBV6-1 and TRBJ1-2; the TCRdb D gene call, TRBD1, has no DNA to confirm it. Per germline, CDR1 MNHNS and CDR2 SASEGT. CDR3 size: 14 residues. The CDR3 region is CASSEGVRTYGYTF.

This clonotype is identified as large from frequency. The chain combines TRBV5-5 with TRBJ2-4. Looked up from germline, CDR1 is SGHKS and CDR2 is YYEKEE (reference sequence). The CDR3 is made up of 15 amino acids. CDR3 sequence: CASSLEVATKNIQYF.

This clonotype is labeled large based on frequency. The chain links TRBV5-4 to TRBJ2-1. The CDR3 is 13 residues long. Per the germline V gene, CDR1 is SGHNT and CDR2 is YYREEE (reference sequence). This CDR3 reads CASSLYWPNEQFF.

This clonotype is large by frequency. This rearrangement joins TRBV27 to TRBJ2-3; the D gene TCRdb calls, TRBD1, cannot be checked with no DNA. The germline V gene encodes CDR1 MNHEY and CDR2 SMNVEV (reference sequence). The CDR3 spans 13 residues. CDR3: CASRLGGSDTQYF.

The rearrangement joins TRBV2 to TRBJ1-2. CDR1 and CDR2 (germline): SNHLY, FYNNEI. The CDR3 is 11 residues long. The CDR3 loop is CASSPREGYTF. Filled out from reference TRBV2 and TRBJ1-2, the complete variable domain reads EPEVTQTPSHQVTQMGQEVILRCVPISNHLYFYWYRQILGQKVEFLVSFYNNEISEKSEIFDDQFSVERPDGSNFTLKIRSTKLEDSAMYFCASSPREGYTFGSGTRLTVV.

This clonotype registers large by frequency. The rearrangement links TRBV19 to TRBJ1-1; with no DNA, the TCRdb D assignment of TRBD1 cannot be verified. CDR1 and CDR2 from the germline V gene are LNHDA and SQIVND (reference sequence). The CDR3 is 13 residues long. This CDR3 reads CASSKGWGTEAFF.

By frequency, this clonotype registers medium-sized. The J gene is TRBJ1-2, the V gene TRBV7-9. Germline V gene lookup returns CDR1 SEHNR and CDR2 FQNEAQ (reference sequence). This CDR3 has 14 residues. This chain's CDR3 is CASSFHSIVYGYTF.

This clonotype is called large (0.1 to 1%) based on its frequency. CDR3 sequence: CASGSSGGSYTQYF. This sequence joins TRBV7-2 and TRBJ2-3; TCRdb selects TRBD1, and the lack of DNA leaves this call unchecked. The CDR3 is 14 amino acids. Germline V gene lookup returns CDR1 SGHTA and CDR2 FQGNSA.

The chain uses TRBV9 and TRBJ2-7; the D call of TRBD2 rests on TCRdb alone, since no DNA is present to check it. Per germline, CDR1 SGDLS and CDR2 YYNGEE. This CDR3 is built from 16 residues. This chain's CDR3 is CASSVAPNSGVYEQYF.

This clonotype is medium-sized by frequency. This chain joins TRBV7-9 and TRBJ2-7; the D call from TCRdb, TRBD1, cannot be confirmed without DNA. CDR1 and CDR2 (germline): SEHNR, FQNEAQ (reference sequence). The CDR3 has 16 amino acids. Here the CDR3 reads CASSLGEGQGRYEQYF.

This clonotype counts as large by frequency. The gene calls are TRBV6-5 and TRBJ1-2. Germline V gene sequence: CDR1 MNHEY, CDR2 SVGAGI. This CDR3 has 16 residues. The CDR3 sequence is CASSRSPGRADYGYTF.

V is TRBV6-1 and J is TRBJ2-3; the D call from TCRdb, TRBD2, cannot be confirmed without DNA. The V gene's germline CDR1 is MNHNS and CDR2 SASEGT. The CDR3 consists of 16 residues. The CDR3 spells CASSDLAGLSTDTQYF.

According to its frequency, this clonotype is medium-sized (0.01 to 0.1%). This sequence joins TRBV11-2 and TRBJ2-1; TCRdb's D call, TRBD1, is unchecked because there is no DNA. Germline V lookup: CDR1 SGHAT, CDR2 FQNNGV. The CDR3 is 15 residues long. The CDR3 spells CASSANGGPGNEQFF.

According to its frequency, this clonotype is large. The chain couples TRBV6-2 or TRBV6-3 to TRBJ2-1; the D call from TCRdb, TRBD2, cannot be confirmed without DNA. Germline V gives CDR1 MNHEY, CDR2 SVGEGT. The length of the CDR3 is 13 residues. This CDR3 reads CAITRLAGNEQFF.

Judged by frequency, this clonotype is large. V usage is TRBV18 and J usage is TRBJ1-2; as DNA is missing, the TRBD1 call by TCRdb cannot be tested. The CDR3 spans 14 residues. Germline V lookup: CDR1 KGHSH, CDR2 LQKENI. CDR3: CASSPPGQNYGYTF.

This chain connects TRBV24-1 to TRBJ2-2; no DNA is available, so the TRBD1 call from TCRdb remains unchecked. CDR1 KGHDR and CDR2 SFDVKD come from the germline V gene. The CDR3 contains 14 residues. CDR3 in amino acids: CATRTGGSTGELFF.

By frequency, this clonotype is hyperexpanded. V gene TRBV29-1 combines with J gene TRBJ2-2. Per the germline V gene, CDR1 is SQVTM and CDR2 is ANQGSEA. CDR3 length equals 14 residues. This CDR3 reads CSVEEPGNTGELFF.

This chain uses TRBV12-3 or TRBV12-4 with TRBJ1-3; TCRdb names TRBD1, which stays unverified in the absence of DNA. This CDR3 has 14 residues. The CDR3 loop reads CASSYRGPGNTIYF.

This clonotype registers large (0.1 to 1%) by frequency. This chain links TRBV19 with TRBJ1-3. The CDR3 extends over 13 amino acids. Looked up from germline, CDR1 is LNHDA and CDR2 is SQIVND (reference sequence). CDR3 protein: CASSITYGNTIYF.

Considering frequency, this clonotype is medium-sized. This chain connects TRBV4-2 to TRBJ2-2. There are 13 residues in the CDR3. Per the germline V gene, CDR1 is LGHNA and CDR2 is YNFKEQ. The CDR3 sequence: CASSQDKSGELFF.